The 9 T cell receptor beta chains presented below share a single source sample, sequenced in a study of early T cells in non-severe SARS-CoV-2 infection listed by TCRdb under 2021. Library creation used 5' RACE. Reads for this sample came from a NextSeq 500. TCRdb redid the processing of the public reads, applying fastp at Q25 and MiXCR, and retained in-frame beta chains. Entries that share a CDR3 protein sequence are merged under the most common genes and DNA. Recorded for this sample are some 29,000 distinct CDR3 sequences; about 6% of them occurred a single time. The ten largest make up approximately 5.7% of the sample. The sample taken for sequencing was whole blood. The source of these receptors is an adult who was a healthcare worker with PCR-confirmed SARS-CoV-2 infection or an uninfected control (not recorded which).

This clonotype was observed at least ten times. The J gene is TRBJ1-2, the V gene TRBV7-2; TRBD1 matches 9 bases. Germline lookup yields CDR1 SGHTA and CDR2 FQGNSA. V lost 2 bases to trimming and J lost 2 bases; unmatched junction nucleotides: 3. This CDR3 is 15 amino acids long. The CDR3 DNA sequence: TGTGCCAGCAGCTTAAGTGGACAGGGGAACTATGGCTACACCTTC. This translates into CASSLSGQGNYGYTF.

This clonotype occurred many times. The chain links TRBV7-9 to TRBJ2-1; D is undetermined. Germline CDR1 SEHNR, CDR2 FQNEAQ (reference sequence). The CDR3 length is 16 residues. V lost 1 base and J lost 1, with 11 bases in between. The CDR3 region has the DNA TGTGCCAGCAGCTTAGAAGCGTGGGAATCCTACAATGAGCAGTTCTTC. This gives the protein CASSLEAWESYNEQFF.

The chain links TRBV10-1 to TRBJ2-5; D is possibly TRBD1 or TRBD2 (5 bases each). Trimming left V 3 bases short and J 1 base short, with 9 bases between. The CDR3 sequence is 14 residues long. The germline gives CDR1 WNHNN, CDR2 SYGVQD (reference sequence). Written as DNA, the CDR3 is TGCGCCAGCAGTGATGGGGGTATCCAAGAGACCCAGTACTTC. It translates to CASSDGGIQETQYF.

This clonotype was counted ten times or more. This sequence joins TRBV27 and TRBJ2-6; D gene ambiguous. Germline V lookup: CDR1 MNHEY, CDR2 SMNVEV (reference sequence). Trimming took 4 bases from V and 0 from J, leaving 7 bases between them. This CDR3 is built from 15 residues. The DNA for the CDR3 is TGTGCCAGCAGTTCTGGGGTCTCTGGGGCCAACGTCCTGACTTTC. This encodes CASSSGVSGANVLTF.

In this sample, this clonotype turned up many times. The rearrangement uses TRBV4-2 and TRBJ2-4, with no clear D. Per germline, CDR1 LGHNA and CDR2 YNFKEQ. The CDR3 is made up of 18 amino acids. V lost 0 bases and J lost 0, with 15 bases in between. The CDR3 region has the DNA TGTGCCAGCAGCCAAGACGCTGGGGTTGGGCTAGCCAAAAACATTCAGTACTTC. Residues: CASSQDAGVGLAKNIQYF.

This clonotype was seen at least ten times. The chain has TRBV4-3 and TRBJ1-2; D not resolved. Germline loops: CDR1 LGHNA, CDR2 YSLEER. V dropped 0 bases and J dropped 2 bases, with 7 bases sitting between them. The CDR3 covers 14 residues. CDR3 amino acids: CASSQDAENYGYTF. DNA for the CDR3: TGCGCCAGCAGCCAAGATGCCGAGAACTATGGCTACACCTTC.

This clonotype was seen once. A read error may produce the germline difference seen at one junction end. The genes are TRBV15 and TRBJ2-3; TRBD2 is a possible D gene (5 bases). CDR3 length: 13 residues. Germline loops: CDR1 LNHNV, CDR2 YYDKDF (reference sequence). CDR3 nucleotide sequence: TGTGTCACCCAAGGCGGGCCCACAGATACGCAGTATTTT. As protein: CVTQGGPTDTQYF. Variable domain in full (rest from reference TRBV15 and TRBJ2-3): DAMVIQNPRYQVTQFGKPVTLSCSQTLNHNVMYWYQQKSSQAPKLLFHYYDKDFNNEADTPDNFQSRRPNTSFCFLDIRSPGLGDTAMYLCVTQGGPTDTQYFGPGTRLTVL.

This clonotype was detected a few times. V usage is TRBV28 and J usage is TRBJ1-1; TRBD1 matches 7 bases. V gave up 6 bases and J gave up 4 bases; unmatched junction bases: 8. The CDR3 spans 14 residues. In germline, CDR1 is MDHEN, CDR2 SYDVKM. CDR3 in DNA: TGTGCCAGCAGGCAGGGGGGCACCTCCACTGAAGCTTTCTTT. Residues: CASRQGGTSTEAFF. The full variable domain, completed using reference TRBV28 and TRBJ1-1, is DVKVTQSSRYLVKRTGEKVFLECVQDMDHENMFWYRQDPGLGLRLIYFSYDVKMKEKGDIPEGYSVSREKKERFSLILESASTNQTSMYLCASRQGGTSTEAFFGQGTRLTVV.

This clonotype was detected ten times or more. This sequence joins TRBV6-5 and TRBJ1-5; the D is unclear. CDR3 length: 14 residues. Germline-derived CDR1 and CDR2 are MNHEY and SVGAGI. The V end lost 1 base, the J end lost 11 bases, and 15 bases lay between the germline ends. The CDR3 protein is CASSYYGPGVAQHF. In nucleotides, the CDR3 is TGTGCCAGCAGTTACTATGGCCCCGGGGTGGCCCAGCATTTT.